This T cell receptor (beta chain) emerged from a study of T cell repertoires in cytomegalovirus infection. Whole-study context: CMV infection and matching HLA type were both indicated by public TCR beta signatures. Study-level points and caveats: What dominated the ex vivo response were HLA-C-restricted CMV-specific TCR beta clonotypes. Individuals carrying CMV plus the relevant HLA were identified by cumulative frequency of public TCR beta families.

Looked up from germline, CDR1 is SGHVS and CDR2 is FQNEAQ. There are 15 residues in the CDR3. Trimming cost V 1 base and J 4 bases; bases outside gene matches: 2. Using its own MiXCR run on the reads, TCRdb lists one record per CDR3 protein. The data contain 70,000 to 95,000 distinct CDR3 sequences, about 31% of them singletons. This clonotype has a count of ten or more. Its cognate antigen is unknown. The J gene is TRBJ2-2, the V gene TRBV7-8, with 8 bases that match TRBD1. The sequenced sample was CD8+ T cells from cultured PBMCs, obtained from culture after CMV antigen stimulation. The sequence came from a human donor in good health (CMV status not recorded). Some clones in this sample may be carry-over from other donors' samples. This CDR3 reads CASSLGTGTTGELFF. As DNA, the CDR3 is TGTGCCAGCAGCTTAGGGACAGGGACCACCGGGGAGCTGTTTTTT.